The 17 T cell receptor beta chains reported below all come from one sample, sequenced in a study of OX40 agonist ivuxolimab in advanced cancers. This table comes from immunoSEQ multiplex PCR, and its TCRdb copy is limited to in-frame clones, with some not included. Altogether fewer than 80,000 clones are present, around four fifths being singletons, with the ten largest covering 5% to 7%. The source material was CD4+ or CD8+ T cells sorted from blood, sampled in a trial of the OX40 agonist ivuxolimab. Every receptor here comes from an adult with an advanced solid tumor such as melanoma, head and neck, liver or kidney cancer.

The gene calls are TRBV2 and TRBJ2-3; TRBD1 or TRBD2 may be the D gene (6 bases each). Trimming cost V 3 bases and J 0 bases, with 13 bases left between them. CDR1 is SNHLY, CDR2 FYNNEI, per germline. This CDR3 contains 16 residues. CDR3 DNA sequence: TGTGCCAGCAGTGACCCGGGGGCGAGCAGCACAGATACGCAGTATTTT. It translates to CASSDPGASSTDTQYF.

About this clone: The same CDR3 is also encoded by other DNA sequences in this sample. The J gene is TRBJ2-5, the V gene TRBV9; unclear D gene. The germline gives CDR1 SGDLS, CDR2 YYNGEE. Trimming stripped 0 bases from V and 4 bases from J, with 4 bases between. This CDR3 contains 12 residues. Here the CDR3 DNA reads TGTGCCAGCAGCGTAGGTGGAGAGACCCAGTACTTC. It specifies CASSVGGETQYF.

The chain is built from TRBV28 and TRBJ2-1, with D tentatively TRBD2 (5 bases). Germline V CDR1 and CDR2: MDHEN, SYDVKM. V was shortened by 2 bases and J by 0 bases, with 11 bases between the two germline ends. This CDR3 comprises 16 residues. CDR3 DNA sequence: TGTGCCAGCAGTTTACGCGGGTTCGGCTCCTACAATGAGCAGTTCTTC. Translating gives CASSLRGFGSYNEQFF.

The chain uses TRBV7-2 and TRBJ2-7; 12 nucleotides agree with TRBD2. V trimming: 5 bases; J trimming: 6 bases; junction bases outside the gene matches: 8. This CDR3 region has 15 residues. Per germline, CDR1 SGHTA and CDR2 FQGNSA. CDR3 amino acids: CASSTTSGRVSEQYF. In DNA form, the CDR3 reads TGTGCCAGCAGCACGACTAGCGGGAGAGTAAGCGAGCAGTACTTC.

This chain joins TRBV19 and TRBJ2-5; possibly TRBD2 for D (5 bases). CDR3 length: 15 residues. Trimming cost V 6 bases and J 1 base, with 15 bases left between them. Germline values: CDR1 LNHDA, CDR2 SQIVND (reference sequence). The CDR3 here is CASRTGWEPQETQYF. The CDR3 region has the DNA TGTGCCAGTAGGACGGGATGGGAGCCCCAAGAGACCCAGTACTTC.

The chain links TRBV28 to TRBJ1-1; D is unresolved. CDR1 and CDR2 (germline): MDHEN, SYDVKM. The CDR3 runs 16 residues. The ends were cut back, 1 base at V and 4 bases at J, with 16 bases in the middle. The CDR3 loop reads CASSLYDIGRSTEAFF. The CDR3 region has the DNA TGTGCCAGCAGTTTATACGATATAGGACGGTCCACTGAAGCTTTCTTT.

The rearrangement joins TRBV5-4 to TRBJ2-5; 15 bases fit TRBD2. The V gene's germline CDR1 is SGHNT and CDR2 YYREEE (reference sequence). The CDR3 is 17 amino acids. V trimming: 4 bases; J trimming: 3 bases; junction bases outside the gene matches: 7. The CDR3: CASSSGTSGGWEETQYF. CDR3 nucleotide sequence: TGTGCCAGCAGCAGCGGGACTAGCGGGGGGTGGGAAGAGACCCAGTACTTC.

V gene TRBV28 combines with J gene TRBJ2-7; 11 positions match TRBD2. Trimming took 5 bases from V and 2 from J; bases not matched to a gene: 5. The germline gives CDR1 MDHEN, CDR2 SYDVKM. This CDR3 region has 15 residues. For the CDR3, the DNA is TGTGCCAGCAGTGCGACACTAGCGGGAGCCTACGAGCAGTACTTC. Amino acid sequence: CASSATLAGAYEQYF.

V and J are TRBV11-3 and TRBJ2-2; tentative D call: TRBD2 (5 bases). Germline lookup yields CDR1 SGHNT and CDR2 YENEEA. The CDR3 length is 13 residues. With 5 bases removed from V and 3 bases from J, the gap between germline ends came to 7 bases. The DNA for the CDR3 is TGTGCCAGCAGCGTGCGGGACACCGGGGAGCTGTTTTTT. This gives the protein CASSVRDTGELFF. Variable domain in full (rest from reference TRBV11-3 and TRBJ2-2): EAGVVQSPRYKIIEKKQPVAFWCNPISGHNTLYWYLQNLGQGPELLIRYENEEAVDDSQLPKDRFSAERLKGVDSTLKIQPAELGDSAVYLCASSVRDTGELFFGEGSRLTVL.

The chain employs TRBV7-7 and TRBJ2-2, with D maybe TRBD2 (6 bases). In germline, CDR1 is SSHAT, CDR2 FNYEAQ (reference sequence). The CDR3 spans 14 residues. V was shortened by 5 bases and J by 6 bases, with 13 bases between the two germline ends. Here the CDR3 DNA reads TGTGCCAGCAGCCCACTAGCTTCGGCCGGGGAGCTGTTTTTT. It codes for CASSPLASAGELFF.

This chain connects TRBV7-6 to TRBJ2-3; no clear D gene. This CDR3 contains 15 residues. The V and J ends lost 1 base and 5 bases respectively, with 13 bases between them. Germline V lookup: CDR1 SGHVS, CDR2 FNYEAQ. The CDR3, as DNA: TGTGCCAGCAGCTTAGTTTTTGGCTCTCTAGATACGCAGTATTTT. This codes for CASSLVFGSLDTQYF.

The genes are TRBV5-4 and TRBJ2-2, with D possibly TRBD2 on 5 matching bases. The ends were cut back, 3 bases at V and 8 bases at J, with 8 bases in the middle. The CDR3 runs to 12 residues. Germline V gives CDR1 SGHNT, CDR2 YYREEE (reference sequence). CDR3 sequence: CASSSGLGELFF. CDR3 nucleotides: TGTGCCAGCAGCTCAGGACTGGGGGAGCTGTTTTTT. The whole variable domain, remainder taken from reference TRBV5-4 and TRBJ2-2, is ETGVTQSPTHLIKTRGQQVTLRCSSQSGHNTVSWYQQALGQGPQFIFQYYREEENGRGNFPPRFSGLQFPNYSSELNVNALELDDSALYLCASSSGLGELFFGEGSRLTVL.

V and J are TRBV7-2 and TRBJ1-2; D might be TRBD1 (5 bases). CDR1 and CDR2 (germline): SGHTA, FQGNSA. The ends were cut back, 1 base at V and 4 bases at J, with 10 bases in the middle. The CDR3 totals 14 residues. CDR3 amino acids: CASSLESRAYGYTF. Here the CDR3 DNA reads TGTGCCAGCAGCTTAGAGTCCAGGGCCTATGGCTACACCTTC.

The J gene is TRBJ1-2, the V gene TRBV4-3, with a possible D match to TRBD1 (5 bases). This CDR3 is 16 amino acids long. Germline lookup yields CDR1 LGHNA and CDR2 YSLEER. Trimming took 0 bases from V and 4 from J, leaving 15 bases between them. CDR3 in DNA: TGCGCCAGCAGCCAAGATCCTATGGGGCGTTCCTATGGCTACACCTTC. Its translation: CASSQDPMGRSYGYTF.

The chain joins TRBV5-4 to TRBJ2-1; 7 bases line up with TRBD2. V lost 3 bases to trimming and J lost 7 bases; unmatched junction nucleotides: 10. This CDR3 region has 15 residues. Germline V lookup: CDR1 SGHNT, CDR2 YYREEE (reference sequence). CDR3 in DNA: TGTGCCAGCAGCTCTCGGGGGGTAACCGGGAATGAGCAGTTCTTC. This sequence encodes CASSSRGVTGNEQFF.

V is TRBV7-2 and J is TRBJ2-7; TRBD2 aligns across 7 bases. The CDR3 extends over 16 amino acids. V dropped 1 base and J dropped 5; count of bases not matched to a gene: 11. Germline V gene sequence: CDR1 SGHTA, CDR2 FQGNSA. CDR3 protein: CASSLVSRTRGHEQYF. The DNA for the CDR3 is TGTGCCAGCAGCTTAGTTTCCCGGACTAGAGGCCACGAGCAGTACTTC.

The chain uses TRBV19 and TRBJ2-3, with D unclear. The CDR3 runs to 15 residues. Between the trimmed V and J ends, which lost 2 bases and 2 bases, there was a span of 11 bases. CDR1 is LNHDA, CDR2 SQIVND, per germline (reference sequence). This CDR3 is CASSIRARYTDTQYF. The CDR3 DNA sequence: TGTGCCAGTAGTATACGGGCGCGCTACACAGATACGCAGTATTTT. The complete variable domain, with remaining parts taken from reference TRBV19 and TRBJ2-3, reads DGGITQSPKYLFRKEGQNVTLSCEQNLNHDAMYWYRQDPGQGLRLIYYSQIVNDFQKGDIAEGYSVSREKKESFPLTVTSAQKNPTAFYLCASSIRARYTDTQYFGPGTRLTVL.